These T cell receptor beta chains were read from a single sample in a study of T cells in localized non-small cell lung cancer. Sequencing was performed with immunoSEQ multiplex PCR; in TCRdb, only in-frame clones are kept and a portion is missing. The data hold 4,500 to 6,000 clones, with about 29% observed a single time. The sample in question was lung tumor tissue, obtained before any cancer treatment. These receptors came from a woman between 35 and 70 years old with stage II squamous cell lung carcinoma. Both conserved end residues are part of each CDR3. D genes are given only for firm matches. Clone size, where shown, is once, few, many, or a class for clones that have expanded.

CASSRTVYNEQFF TGTGCCAGCAGTCGGACTGTCTACAATGAGCAGTTCTTC TRBJ2-1 - - TRBV2
CASSLRGKSYEQYF TGTGCCAGCAGTTTACGCGGGAAGAGCTACGAGCAGTACTTC TRBJ2-7 few - TRBV27
CASRPLGENTEAFF TGCGCCAGCAGGCCCCTGGGGGAGAACACTGAAGCTTTCTTT TRBJ1-1 few - TRBV5-1
CASSSRQGIGANVLTF TGTGCCAGCAGCTCTCGACAGGGGATTGGGGCCAACGTCCTGACTTTC TRBJ2-6 - TRBD1 TRBV11-3
CASSLISGDLYGYTF TGTGCCAGCAGCTTAATCAGTGGGGATTTGTATGGCTACACCTTC TRBJ1-2 medium-sized - TRBV11-3
CASSLGTSGVYNEQFF TGTGCCAGCAGCTTAGGGACTAGCGGGGTATACAATGAGCAGTTCTTC TRBJ2-1 few TRBD2 TRBV11-3
CASSRPGTGENYGYTF TGCGCCAGCAGCCGGCCCGGGACAGGGGAGAACTATGGCTACACCTTC TRBJ1-2 - TRBD1 TRBV5-1
CASSPPGRAGGYTF TGTGCCAGCTCACCGCCCGGCAGGGCTGGTGGCTACACCTTC TRBJ1-2 - - TRBV18
CASSFGPGTGGSQPQHF TGTGCCAGCAGTTTCGGCCCCGGGACAGGAGGAAGTCAGCCCCAGCATTTT TRBJ1-5 - TRBD1 TRBV28
CATSTGLAAYNEQFF TGTGCCACCAGCACCGGACTAGCGGCCTACAATGAGCAGTTCTTC TRBJ2-1 - TRBD2 TRBV15
CASILGVNTEAFF TGTGCCAGCATTCTCGGGGTGAACACTGAAGCTTTCTTT TRBJ1-1 - - TRBV6-8
CASSPVGGSSDEQFF TGTGCCAGCAGCCCCGTGGGCGGGAGTAGCGATGAGCAGTTCTTC TRBJ2-1 few TRBD2 TRBV11-3
CASSEGTASEKLFF TGTGCCAGCAGTGAAGGGACAGCCAGCGAAAAACTGTTTTTT TRBJ1-4 - - TRBV6-1
CASSYSGGGKTDTQYF TGTGCCAGCAGTTACTCTGGTGGCGGGAAAACAGATACGCAGTATTTT TRBJ2-3 - - TRBV6-8
CAIGLSGTSGSSEQFF TGTGCCATCGGTCTATCTGGGACTAGCGGGAGTAGTGAGCAGTTCTTC TRBJ2-1 few TRBD2 TRBV6-8
CASSHAPGSYEQYF TGTGCCAGCAGCCACGCCCCAGGGTCCTACGAGCAGTACTTC TRBJ2-7 few - TRBV14
CASSLNGETQYF TGTGCCAGCAGTCTTAACGGGGAGACCCAGTACTTC TRBJ2-5 few - TRBV28
CASSPGAGGAYNEQFF TGTGCCAGCTCACCAGGGGCGGGAGGAGCCTACAATGAGCAGTTCTTC TRBJ2-1 - TRBD2 TRBV18
CSVFDGSYEQYF TGCAGCGTTTTTGACGGTTCCTACGAGCAGTACTTC TRBJ2-7 - - TRBV29-1
CASKGVAYEQYF TGTGCCAGTAAGGGCGTAGCATACGAGCAGTACTTC TRBJ2-7 - - TRBV19
CASRSQGYSGNTIYF TGTGCCAGCAGGTCACAGGGGTACTCTGGAAACACCATATATTTT TRBJ1-3 - TRBD1 TRBV28
CASRDRGGGQPQHF TGTGCCAGCAGGGACAGGGGGGGAGGTCAGCCCCAGCATTTT TRBJ1-5 - TRBD1 TRBV6-8
CASSLDPPTVRGDEKLFF TGTGCCAGCAGCTTAGATCCTCCGACAGTAAGGGGTGATGAAAAACTGTTTTTT TRBJ1-4 - - TRBV11-3
CARRLAGRASSYEQYF TGTGCCAGACGACTAGCGGGACGGGCTAGCTCCTACGAGCAGTACTTC TRBJ2-7 - - TRBV7-5
CASSPTRQNNEQFF TGTGCCAGCAGCCCCACGAGGCAAAACAATGAGCAGTTCTTC TRBJ2-1 medium-sized - TRBV11-3
CASSSSSVLPNEQFF TGTGCCAGCAGTTCATCTAGCGTACTGCCCAATGAGCAGTTCTTC TRBJ2-1 few - TRBV6-8
CATSRVAGVNGVTEAFF TGTGCCACCAGCAGAGTCGCGGGGGTGAATGGTGTAACTGAAGCTTTCTTT TRBJ1-1 few - TRBV15
CASSLRRGRLSNEKLFF TGTGCCAGCAGCTTAAGGAGGGGGCGTCTCAGTAATGAAAAACTGTTTTTT TRBJ1-4 few TRBD1 TRBV13
CASSLAGGHLLEQYF TGTGCCAGCAGCCTCGCCGGGGGGCATTTGCTCGAGCAGTACTTC TRBJ2-7 few - TRBV11-3
CASSQEIGQGINEQYF TGTGCCAGCAGCCAAGAAATAGGACAGGGGATCAACGAGCAGTACTTC TRBJ2-7 few TRBD1 TRBV14
CASNNGLYSTDTQYF TGTGCCAGCAATAACGGGTTATATAGCACAGATACGCAGTATTTT TRBJ2-3 - - TRBV28
CASSPGEGATGELFF TGTGCCAGCTCCCCCGGCGAGGGAGCGACCGGGGAGCTGTTTTTT TRBJ2-2 - - TRBV18
CASSPPGTDYEQYF TGTGCCAGCAGTCCCCCCGGGACAGACTACGAGCAGTACTTC TRBJ2-7 medium-sized TRBD1 TRBV28
CAISESGPNYGYTF TGTGCCATCAGTGAGAGCGGACCTAACTATGGCTACACCTTC TRBJ1-2 - - TRBV10-3
CASSPRTDSNTEAFF TGTGCCAGCTCACCGAGGACAGACTCGAACACTGAAGCTTTCTTT TRBJ1-1 once - TRBV18
CASCPGVLGQPQHF TGTGCCAGTTGCCCAGGGGTGTTGGGGCAGCCCCAGCATTTT TRBJ1-5 - - TRBV19
CASSLVVDPEAFF TGTGCCAGCAGCTTAGTAGTGGATCCCGAAGCTTTCTTT TRBJ1-1 - - TRBV7-1
CASSVGWERTTDTQYF TGTGCCAGCAGCGTAGGATGGGAGCGGACCACAGATACGCAGTATTTT TRBJ2-3 few - TRBV9
CASSYFLVGGSTEAFF TGTGCCAGCAGTTATTTTCTCGTTGGAGGGAGCACTGAAGCTTTCTTT TRBJ1-1 - - TRBV28
CASSPREQGLIYEQYF TGTGCCAGCTCACCACGGGAACAGGGACTGATCTACGAGCAGTACTTC TRBJ2-7 few - TRBV18
CASSVMGESYNEQFF TGTGCCAGCAGCGTAATGGGGGAGTCCTACAATGAGCAGTTCTTC TRBJ2-1 - - TRBV9
CSVGLAGADTQYF TGCAGCGTGGGACTAGCGGGAGCAGATACGCAGTATTTT TRBJ2-3 - TRBD2 TRBV29-1
CASSLTGNVGGEQFF TGTGCCAGCAGCTTAACAGGGAATGTAGGCGGTGAGCAGTTCTTC TRBJ2-1 few - TRBV11-3
CASSQGGTGEQFF TGCGCCAGCAGCCAAGGGGGGACAGGTGAGCAGTTCTTC TRBJ2-1 - - TRBV1
CASSQAGGTGANVLTF TGTGCCAGCAGCCAAGCGGGAGGGACTGGGGCCAACGTCCTGACTTTC TRBJ2-6 - TRBD2 TRBV14
CASSMIRGSDEQYF TGTGCCAGTAGTATGATCAGGGGGTCGGACGAGCAGTACTTC TRBJ2-7 - TRBD1 TRBV19
CASSEASGGGNTQYF TGCGCCAGCAGCGAGGCTAGCGGAGGGGGGAATACGCAGTATTTT TRBJ2-3 - - TRBV5-1
CASSPGPNYGYTF TGTGCCAGCAGCCCGGGGCCTAACTATGGCTACACCTTC TRBJ1-2 - - TRBV7-4
CASNRVDGRVYEQYF TGTGCCAGCAACCGTGTCGACGGGAGGGTTTACGAGCAGTACTTC TRBJ2-7 - TRBD2 TRBV28
CAWRGTLRDTEAFF TGTGCCTGGAGGGGGACATTGCGGGACACTGAAGCTTTCTTT TRBJ1-1 - - TRBV30
CASSKRQGSGGNTIYF TGTGCCAGCAGCAAGAGACAGGGTTCAGGTGGAAACACCATATATTTT TRBJ1-3 few TRBD1 TRBV11-3
CASSWTANYGYTF TGTGCCAGCAGTTGGACAGCTAACTATGGCTACACCTTC TRBJ1-2 - - TRBV28
CASSRTSGEGEQFF TGTGCCAGCAGCCGGACTAGTGGGGAGGGTGAGCAGTTCTTC TRBJ2-1 - TRBD2 TRBV11-3
CASSRQGAYGYTF TGTGCCAGCAGCCGCCAGGGGGCCTATGGCTACACCTTC TRBJ1-2 - TRBD1 TRBV14
CASSLATGTGYYEQYF TGTGCCAGCAGTTTAGCCACCGGGACAGGGTATTACGAGCAGTACTTC TRBJ2-7 - TRBD1 TRBV28
CASISGGGAGTGELFF TGTGCCAGTATCTCCGGAGGGGGCGCGGGCACCGGGGAGCTGTTTTTT TRBJ2-2 - - TRBV19
CASSQPRGGALAGVYNEQFF TGTGCCAGCAGCCAGCCAAGAGGGGGGGCACTAGCGGGAGTTTACAATGAGCAGTTCTTC TRBJ2-1 once TRBD2 TRBV14
CASSYPEPEAFF TGTGCCAGCAGTTACCCTGAGCCTGAAGCTTTCTTT TRBJ1-1 - - TRBV6-8